These 25 T cell receptor beta chains came from one sample sequenced in a study of blood T cell repertoires in COVID-19. Sequenced by immunoSEQ multiplex PCR; TCRdb stores in-frame clones only, minus some. The sample gives 130,000 to 150,000 clones, approximately 87% of which show up once; 0.95% to 1.5% is in the top ten. The specimen sequenced was PBMCs or T cells enriched from blood (not recorded which). These receptors were collected from a woman in her 30s with acute COVID-19.

The chain combines TRBV28 with TRBJ1-3; D may be TRBD1 (5 bases). The CDR3 covers 16 residues. V dropped 4 bases and J dropped 0 bases, with 13 bases sitting between them. Looked up from germline, CDR1 is MDHEN and CDR2 is SYDVKM. The chain's CDR3 is CASSSSDSFSGNTIYF. CDR3 sequence (DNA): TGTGCCAGCAGTTCATCCGACAGCTTCTCTGGAAACACCATATATTTT.

This clone was picked up a small number of times. The J gene is TRBJ2-1, the V gene TRBV7-9; 7 bases are a match to TRBD2. The CDR3 covers 18 residues. Trimming at V came to 5 bases and at J to 0 bases, leaving 13 bases not matched to a gene. Per germline, CDR1 SEHNR and CDR2 FQNEAQ (reference sequence). This chain's CDR3 is CASSPMAPWGGSYNEQFF. The CDR3 nucleotides are TGTGCCAGCAGCCCCATGGCCCCTTGGGGGGGCTCCTACAATGAGCAGTTCTTC. Complete variable domain (other parts from reference TRBV7-9 and TRBJ2-1): DTGVSQNPRHKITKRGQNVTFRCDPISEHNRLYWYRQTLGQGPEFLTYFQNEAQLEKSRLLSDRFSAERPKGSFSTLEIQRTEQGDSAMYLCASSPMAPWGGSYNEQFFGPGTRLTVL.

In its sample, this clone was seen a few times. The chain is built from TRBV19 and TRBJ1-5; D is ambiguous. V was shortened by 7 bases and J by 1 base, with 11 bases between the two germline ends. This CDR3 spans 14 amino acids. Germline CDR1 is LNHDA and CDR2 is SQIVND (reference sequence). The CDR3 loop is CASTPSDSNQPQHF. The DNA of the CDR3 is TGTGCCAGTACCCCCAGCGACAGCAATCAGCCCCAGCATTTT. Using reference TRBV19 and TRBJ1-5 for the parts outside the CDR3, the full variable domain is DGGITQSPKYLFRKEGQNVTLSCEQNLNHDAMYWYRQDPGQGLRLIYYSQIVNDFQKGDIAEGYSVSREKKESFPLTVTSAQKNPTAFYLCASTPSDSNQPQHFGDGTRLSIL.

This chain joins TRBV7-2 and TRBJ1-1; weak D call: TRBD1 (6 bases). The CDR3 extends over 12 amino acids. CDR1 and CDR2 from the germline V gene are SGHTA and FQGNSA. V was cut by 0 bases and J by 10 bases, with 9 bases left in between. The CDR3 nucleotides are TGTGCCAGCAGCTTAGCCGACAGGAGAGCTTTCTTT. Translated: CASSLADRRAFF.

The V and J genes are TRBV5-6 and TRBJ2-2, with D possibly TRBD1 on 5 matching bases. The ends were cut back, 6 bases at V and 6 bases at J, with 12 bases in the middle. This CDR3 is built from 13 residues. Germline values: CDR1 SGHDT, CDR2 YYEEEE. Here the CDR3 reads CASTFQGPGELFF. The CDR3 nucleotides are TGTGCCAGCACCTTCCAGGGTCCCGGGGAGCTGTTTTTT.

The genes are TRBV11-2 and TRBJ2-5, with 7 bases matching TRBD2. V shed 5 bases, J shed 5 bases, and the junction held 20 bases outside the gene matches. This CDR3 spans 18 amino acids. Germline V gives CDR1 SGHAT, CDR2 FQNNGV. CDR3 in DNA: TGTGCCAGCAGCCGTCGCGGGCTAGCGGAACCCTCCGTGGAGACCCAGTACTTC. Amino acid sequence: CASSRRGLAEPSVETQYF.

The chain recombines TRBV28 with TRBJ1-1; 11 bases are shared with TRBD1. The V gene end was trimmed by 3 bases and the J gene end by 4 bases; junction bases not matched to a gene: 1. Per the germline V gene, CDR1 is MDHEN and CDR2 is SYDVKM. The CDR3 spans 14 residues. The CDR3: CASSLGQGGTEAFF. In nucleotides, the CDR3 is TGTGCCAGCAGTTTGGGACAGGGGGGCACTGAAGCTTTCTTT.

The rearrangement uses TRBV19 and TRBJ2-4; no firm D call. CDR3 size: 13 residues. V shed 4 bases and J shed 1 base, with 5 bases lying between them. Germline V CDR1 and CDR2: LNHDA, SQIVND (reference sequence). DNA of the CDR3: TGTGCCAGTAGTAACCGGGCCAAAAACATTCAGTACTTC. Amino acid sequence: CASSNRAKNIQYF. Variable domain in full (rest from reference TRBV19 and TRBJ2-4): DGGITQSPKYLFRKEGQNVTLSCEQNLNHDAMYWYRQDPGQGLRLIYYSQIVNDFQKGDIAEGYSVSREKKESFPLTVTSAQKNPTAFYLCASSNRAKNIQYFGAGTRLSVL.

This clone has just one count. V usage is TRBV29-1 and J usage is TRBJ1-2; 7 bases are a match to TRBD1. CDR1 and CDR2 (germline): SQVTM, ANQGSEA. The CDR3 consists of 14 residues. Trimming cost V 3 bases and J 3 bases; bases outside gene matches: 7. CDR3 protein: CSVDKTGEDYGYTF. In DNA, the CDR3 is TGCAGCGTTGATAAAACAGGGGAGGACTATGGCTACACCTTC.

This chain connects TRBV7-2 to TRBJ1-3; D unresolved. V dropped 0 bases and J dropped 5 bases, with 5 bases sitting between them. The CDR3 contains 13 residues. CDR1 and CDR2 from the germline V gene are SGHTA and FQGNSA. CDR3 sequence: CASSLAPRNTIYF. In DNA, the CDR3 is TGTGCCAGCAGCTTAGCTCCCAGAAACACCATATATTTT. The variable domain in full, completed from reference TRBV7-2 and TRBJ1-3, reads GAGVSQSPSNKVTEKGKDVELRCDPISGHTALYWYRQSLGQGLEFLIYFQGNSAPDKSGLPSDRFSAERTGGSVSTLTIQRTQQEDSAVYLCASSLAPRNTIYFGEGSWLTVV.

The V gene is TRBV12-3 or TRBV12-4, the J gene TRBJ2-7; no clear D. Trimming shortened V by 4 bases and J by 2 bases, and 9 bases separated the two germline ends. The CDR3 sequence is 13 residues long. The CDR3 here is CASSWLGPYEQYF. For the CDR3, the DNA is TGTGCCAGCAGTTGGCTGGGCCCCTACGAGCAGTACTTC.

The chain is built from TRBV6-5 and TRBJ1-5; a weak D match, TRBD1 (6 bases). The CDR3 is made up of 13 amino acids. Trimming took 6 bases from V and 9 from J, leaving 15 bases between them. Germline CDR1 is MNHEY and CDR2 is SVGAGI. CDR3 loop: CASSRGRGLPQHF. CDR3 nucleotides: TGTGCCAGCAGCAGGGGACGAGGGCTGCCCCAGCATTTT.

This clone was seen a handful of times. This chain connects TRBV7-2 to TRBJ1-4, with 7 bases aligning to TRBD1. With V trimmed by 5 bases and J by 5 bases, 8 bases remained unmatched. Germline V gene lookup returns CDR1 SGHTA and CDR2 FQGNSA. The CDR3 runs to 15 residues. DNA for the CDR3: TGTGCCAGCAGCCGGGGCGACAGGGAGAATGAAAAACTGTTTTTT. Translation gives CASSRGDRENEKLFF.

The rearrangement uses TRBV30 and TRBJ1-5; TRBD1 matches at 10 bases. The CDR3 runs 13 residues. The junction had 4 bases not matched to a gene; V was cut back by 5 bases and J by 6 bases. Germline CDR1 GTSNPN, CDR2 SVGIG (reference sequence). The CDR3 nucleotides read TGTGCCTGGGACAGGGGGCAGGGTCAGCCCCAGCATTTT. Encoded protein: CAWDRGQGQPQHF.

This clone was counted once. The genes are TRBV12-5 and TRBJ2-3; TRBD2 matches at 9 bases. The V gene's germline CDR1 is LGHNT and CDR2 FRNRAP. This CDR3 is built from 16 residues. V lost 7 bases to trimming and J lost 4 bases; unmatched junction nucleotides: 12. DNA of the CDR3: TGTGCTAGTGCCCCACGGGCGGGAGGGCCGCCAGATACGCAGTATTTT. This translates into CASAPRAGGPPDTQYF.

The chain uses TRBV28 and TRBJ2-7; D uncertain. The germline gives CDR1 MDHEN, CDR2 SYDVKM. There are 11 residues in the CDR3. The V gene lost 8 bases and the J gene lost 2 bases, with 7 bases spanning the gap. CDR3 sequence (DNA): TGTGCCAGCGGGCAAGCCTACGAGCAGTACTTC. As protein: CASGQAYEQYF.

The chain links TRBV10-3 to TRBJ1-2, with D possibly matching TRBD1 (6 bases). The CDR3 runs to 14 residues. The V gene lost 2 bases and the J gene lost 4 bases, with 11 bases spanning the gap. In germline, CDR1 is ENHRY, CDR2 SYGVKD. CDR3 loop: CAISENDRIYGYTF. CDR3 coding DNA: TGTGCCATCAGTGAGAACGACAGGATCTATGGCTACACCTTC.

Many counts were recorded for this clone. The chain links TRBV5-4 to TRBJ2-7; 11 nucleotides match TRBD2. CDR1 and CDR2 (germline): SGHNT, YYREEE (reference sequence). The CDR3 totals 12 residues. The V and J ends lost 3 bases and 7 bases, in that order; junction bases with no gene match: 0. The CDR3 DNA follows: TGTGCCAGCAGCTGGACTAGCGGGGAGCAGTACTTC. Translating it yields CASSWTSGEQYF.

This chain uses TRBV3-1 (or the pseudogene TRBV3-2) with TRBJ1-4, with TRBD1 matching 10 bases. Germline CDR1 reads LGHDT; CDR2 reads YNNKEL (reference sequence). Losses at the gene ends were 4 bases for V and 6 bases for J; bases not matched to a gene: 5. The CDR3 is 15 amino acids. CDR3 sequence reads: CASSPPGQGYEKLFF. In DNA, the CDR3 is TGTGCCAGCAGCCCCCCGGGACAGGGGTATGAAAAACTGTTTTTT.

CDR3 sequence: CASGDSFGYEQYF. The CDR3 bases are TGTGCCAGCGGTGATTCTTTCGGGTACGAGCAGTACTTC. The V call is TRBV7-9, the J call TRBJ2-7; no firm D call. Per germline, CDR1 SEHNR and CDR2 FQNEAQ (reference sequence). V was clipped by 8 bases and J by 4 bases, with 15 bases between them. CDR3 length: 13 amino acids.

This clone has only one observation. This rearrangement joins TRBV19 to TRBJ2-2; 7 bases map to TRBD1. J was trimmed by 7 bases and V by 3 bases; bases with no gene match: 5. The CDR3 totals 14 residues. The germline gives CDR1 LNHDA, CDR2 SQIVND (reference sequence). The CDR3 nucleotides read TGTGCCAGTAGTATGGTAGGGGGCCGCGGGGAGCTGTTTTTT. The encoded protein is CASSMVGGRGELFF.

This chain joins TRBV29-1 and TRBJ1-1; TRBD1 aligns across 8 bases. J was trimmed by 1 base and V by 7 bases; bases with no gene match: 5. In germline, CDR1 is SQVTM, CDR2 ANQGSEA. The CDR3 has 13 residues. CDR3 protein: CSAWTGTNTEAFF. CDR3 nucleotides: TGCAGCGCTTGGACAGGGACGAACACTGAAGCTTTCTTT.

The rearrangement uses TRBV9 and TRBJ1-2; TRBD1 matches at 7 bases. CDR1 is SGDLS and CDR2 is YYNGEE in the germline V gene. V lost 3 bases, J lost 2 bases, and 13 bases stayed unmatched. This CDR3 spans 17 amino acids. CDR3 bases: TGTGCCAGCAGCGAGGGAACAGGGGCGGCCTTAAACTATGGCTACACCTTC. It yields the protein CASSEGTGAALNYGYTF. Using reference TRBV9 and TRBJ1-2 for the parts outside the CDR3, the full variable domain is DSGVTQTPKHLITATGQRVTLRCSPRSGDLSVYWYQQSLDQGLQFLIQYYNGEERAKGNILERFSAQQFPDLHSELNLSSLELGDSALYFCASSEGTGAALNYGYTFGSGTRLTVV.

This CDR3 reads CASSFGLSGREDEQFF. CDR3 DNA sequence: TGTGCCAGCAGCTTCGGCCTTAGCGGGAGAGAGGATGAGCAGTTCTTC. The rearrangement uses TRBV7-8 and TRBJ2-1, with 9 bases that match TRBD2. Germline V gene lookup returns CDR1 SGHVS and CDR2 FQNEAQ. The CDR3 has 16 residues. Losses at the gene ends were 3 bases for V and 8 bases for J; bases not matched to a gene: 11.

J is TRBJ2-3 and V is TRBV19; 9 nucleotides match TRBD1. The CDR3 consists of 13 residues. Germline V gene sequence: CDR1 LNHDA, CDR2 SQIVND (reference sequence). With V trimmed by 6 bases and J by 7 bases, 5 bases remained unmatched. CDR3 DNA: TGTGCCAGTAGACAGGGGGCCTCGAATACGCAGTATTTT. Residues: CASRQGASNTQYF.